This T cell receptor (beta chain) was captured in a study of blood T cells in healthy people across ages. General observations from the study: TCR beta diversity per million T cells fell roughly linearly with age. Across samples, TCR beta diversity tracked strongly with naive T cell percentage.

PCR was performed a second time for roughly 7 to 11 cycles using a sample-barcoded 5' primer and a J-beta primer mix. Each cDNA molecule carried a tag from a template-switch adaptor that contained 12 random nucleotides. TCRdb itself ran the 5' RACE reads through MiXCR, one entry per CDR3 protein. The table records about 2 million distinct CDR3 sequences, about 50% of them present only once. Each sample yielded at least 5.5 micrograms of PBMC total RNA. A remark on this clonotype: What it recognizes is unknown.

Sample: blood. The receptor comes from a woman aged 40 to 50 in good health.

In DNA form, the CDR3 reads TGTGCCAGCAGCCCTACCCGGACAACTTCGAACACCGGGGAGCTGTTTTTT. Translating gives CASSPTRTTSNTGELFF. The chain employs TRBV5-5 and TRBJ2-2; D is perhaps TRBD1 (5 bases). This CDR3 region has 17 residues. V gave up 4 bases and J gave up 0 bases, with 16 bases separating them. The germline CDR1 and CDR2 sequences are SGHKS and YYEKEE (reference sequence).